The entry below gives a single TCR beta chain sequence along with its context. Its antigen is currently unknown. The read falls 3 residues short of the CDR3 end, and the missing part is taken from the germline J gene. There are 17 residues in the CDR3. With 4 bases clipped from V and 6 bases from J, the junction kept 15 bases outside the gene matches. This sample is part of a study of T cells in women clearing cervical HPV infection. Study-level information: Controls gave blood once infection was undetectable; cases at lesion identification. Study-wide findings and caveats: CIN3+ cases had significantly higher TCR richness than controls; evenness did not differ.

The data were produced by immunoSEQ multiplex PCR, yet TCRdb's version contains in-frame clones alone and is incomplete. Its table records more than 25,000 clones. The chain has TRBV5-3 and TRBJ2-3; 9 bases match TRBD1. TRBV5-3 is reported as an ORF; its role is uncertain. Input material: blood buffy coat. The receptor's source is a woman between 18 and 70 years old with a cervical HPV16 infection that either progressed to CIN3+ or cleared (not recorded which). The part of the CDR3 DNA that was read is TGTGCCAGAAGCGCGGACCGGGACAGGGAAGGGTTGGATACG. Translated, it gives CARSADRDREGLDT. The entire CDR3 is CARSADRDREGLDTQYF.